This T cell receptor beta chain comes out of a study of T cells after yellow fever vaccination (dated by TCRdb to about 2019). Study-level background: The SMART-Seq v4 Ultra Low Input RNA kit was used to prepare libraries from fractions with low cell numbers. The cohort comprised two healthy male donors, one aged 18 to 29 and one aged 30 to 40 years. Bulk PBMC replicates and cell subsets were isolated from blood drawn at multiple timepoints before and after both primary and secondary immunization. To follow T-cell clones before and after primary and booster YFV17D yellow fever vaccination, bulk TCR alpha and beta repertoires were sequenced over time.

This clonotype was seen a few times. Its specific antigen is unknown. No per-base quality is available; no much larger clone lies one base away. The junction shows trimming of 7 bases on V and 2 bases on J, plus 19 bases between the germline ends. According to the germline V gene (reference sequence), CDR1 reads SGHNT and CDR2 reads YYREEE. From the cysteine through the valine, the CDR3 covers 15 amino acids. Just CDR3 DNA is preserved here, 45 bases in frame from base 1. The listed sequencing device is Illumina NovaSeq 6000. Synthesis of TCR cDNA relied on 5'RACE template switching, a step that introduced a universal primer site along with unique molecular identifiers. cDNA synthesis was primed from both the TCR alpha and TCR beta constant segments. Two PCR steps were used to amplify libraries, with sample barcodes and sequencing adapters being added in the second step. Sequencing of the libraries was done on either Illumina HiSeq 2500 (2x100 bp) or NovaSeq (2x150 bp). The study's own analysis went as follows. Reads were demultiplexed and collapsed into UMI consensus sequences with MIGEC, and V(D)J alignment was performed with MiXCR. Clonotypes responding to the vaccine were identified with edgeR on replicate PBMC samples, with the criteria of FDR below 0.01 and a log2 fold change above 5 up to day 15. CD4 or CD8 identity was assigned to each bulk clonotype according to whether the clonotype was present at higher abundance in the sequenced CD4 repertoire or the sequenced CD8 repertoire. TCRdb trimmed the raw reads at Q25, called clones with MiXCR and kept productive beta chains. Every entry covers one CDR3 protein and lists the most common genes and DNA from its rows. TCRdb's processing, not the study's, gives the V and J calls here. In all, the sample holds approximately 170,000 distinct CDR3 sequences, and approximately 9.9% of those were seen once. Approximately 34% of the sample is taken by the ten largest.

Sample treatment or condition, as interpreted from the label and publication: live attenuated yellow fever vaccine strain. A standard Ficoll-Paque protocol was used to isolate PBMCs from peripheral blood. CD4 and CD8 T-cell fractions were isolated with Dynabeads CD4 and CD8 positive selection kits. TriZol was used to extract RNA from bulk PBMCs, from CD4 and CD8 fractions, and from dextramer-positive and dextramer-negative fractions. What the authors observed across the whole study: After the booster, most of the clones that had expanded following primary vaccination were detected again (96% of CD4 and 80% to 90% of CD8), which suggests that memory was broadly maintained. Because the study included only a couple of donors, the extent to which the findings can be generalized is limited. Computational filtering was needed because FACS-sorted repertoires could contain abundant contaminating clonotypes from the bulk population. The secondary T-cell response was found to be weaker but faster than the primary response, with a peak reached on day 5 rather than on day 15. A small share of clonotypes occurred in both CD4 and CD8 compartments, likely arising from convergent recombination.

The sequencing here drew on CD8+ T cells sorted from PBMCs, taken 15 days after the yellow fever booster vaccination. Recombination joined TRBV5-4 with TRBJ2-7; possibly the D gene is TRBD2, per 5 matching bases. The sequence came from a man aged 18 to 29 who received the YFV17D yellow fever vaccine. The CDR3 protein sequence reads: CASGPRGGFPYEQYV. In nucleotides, the sequence is TGTGCCAGCGGCCCCCGCGGAGGATTCCCCTACGAGCAGTACGTC.